The 26 T cell receptor beta chains below all came from one sample that was sequenced in a study of beta chain features in type 1 diabetes. Investigators reverse transcribed all isolated RNA, so they sequenced expressed TCRB transcripts. Here immunoSEQ multiplex PCR was the method, and the copy in TCRdb shows in-frame clones only, minus some. The data show more than 85,000 clones, 40% seen once. The specimen was stem cell memory CD4+ T cells from blood. The receptors were sampled from a woman aged 18-30 years in good health.

This clone was observed once. CDR3 in DNA: TGTGCCTGGAGTCGAGGGTATCTATACGAGCAGTACTTC. It encodes CAWSRGYLYEQYF. This chain uses TRBV30 with TRBJ2-7, with D perhaps matching TRBD2 (5 bases). CDR1 GTSNPN and CDR2 SVGIG come from the germline V gene (reference sequence). The CDR3 has 13 amino acids. Trimming removed 2 bases at V and 4 bases at J, with 12 bases between.

This clone was detected only a few times. V is TRBV28 and J is TRBJ2-1; 8 bases agree with TRBD1. This CDR3 is built from 14 residues. The junction had 7 bases not matched to a gene; V was cut back by 8 bases and J by 4 bases. Germline V gives CDR1 MDHEN, CDR2 SYDVKM. Written as DNA, the CDR3 is TGTGCCAGCTCAGACAGGGGACTGTACAATGAGCAGTTCTTC. It codes for CASSDRGLYNEQFF.

The rearrangement joins TRBV19 to TRBJ2-5, with a tentative D call TRBD1 (5 bases). Trimming stripped 5 bases from V and 3 bases from J, with 16 bases between. The CDR3 totals 15 residues. Per the germline V gene, CDR1 is LNHDA and CDR2 is SQIVND (reference sequence). The DNA for the CDR3 is TGTGCCAGTAGTGGGTCGACACCAGGGAAAGAGACCCAGTACTTC. Translated: CASSGSTPGKETQYF. Full variable domain (remainder filled in from reference TRBV19 and TRBJ2-5): DGGITQSPKYLFRKEGQNVTLSCEQNLNHDAMYWYRQDPGQGLRLIYYSQIVNDFQKGDIAEGYSVSREKKESFPLTVTSAQKNPTAFYLCASSGSTPGKETQYFGPGTRLLVL.

The table lists this clone with a few counts. This chain uses TRBV9 with TRBJ2-1; 13 bases are a match to TRBD2. This CDR3 has 18 residues. Germline CDR1 reads SGDLS; CDR2 reads YYNGEE. After removal of 2 bases from V and 0 bases from J, the junction contained 5 bases not matched to a gene. CDR3 bases: TGTGCCAGCAGCGTCGGGACTAGCGGGATGATCTCCTACAATGAGCAGTTCTTC. Protein sequence: CASSVGTSGMISYNEQFF.

The rearrangement joins TRBV11-2 to TRBJ1-2; 7 positions agree with TRBD1. The germline gives CDR1 SGHAT, CDR2 FQNNGV. The ends lost 0 bases at V and 3 bases at J; junction bases unmatched: 4. The CDR3 is 15 residues long. In nucleotides, the CDR3 is TGTGCCAGCAGCTTAGATGGCACAGGGGACTATGGCTACACCTTC. This gives the protein CASSLDGTGDYGYTF.

The rearrangement uses TRBV5-1 and TRBJ2-3; D is possibly TRBD2 (5 bases). The CDR3 runs 13 residues. With 3 bases removed from V and 2 bases from J, the gap between germline ends came to 7 bases. The V gene's germline CDR1 is SGHRS and CDR2 YFSETQ. CDR3 DNA: TGCGCCAGCAGCTCGGACTTCACAGATACGCAGTATTTT. This encodes CASSSDFTDTQYF.

This clone occurred a few times. This chain connects TRBV4-1 to TRBJ2-7; D perhaps matches TRBD2 (6 bases). The CDR3 consists of 16 residues. Germline V gene lookup returns CDR1 MGHRA and CDR2 YSYEKL. V lost 2 bases, J lost 0 bases, and 14 bases lay in between. CDR3 region: CASSQSSSAVSYEQYF. The CDR3 DNA reads TGCGCCAGCAGCCAATCATCTAGCGCGGTCTCCTACGAGCAGTACTTC.

There are a few counts of this clone. The V call is TRBV27, the J call TRBJ2-1; 9 nucleotides align to TRBD1. V gave up 5 bases and J gave up 7 bases; unmatched junction bases: 9. CDR1 MNHEY and CDR2 SMNVEV come from the germline V gene (reference sequence). This CDR3 region has 15 residues. The CDR3, as DNA: TGTGCCAGCAGTCTCCGGGACAGGGTTACTAATGAGCAGTTCTTC. Translated: CASSLRDRVTNEQFF.

V and J are TRBV10-3 and TRBJ2-1, with 10 bases fitting TRBD2. V lost 5 bases and J lost 8; bases outside the gene matches: 15. The CDR3 runs 17 residues. Germline CDR1 and CDR2: ENHRY and SYGVKD. CDR3 amino acids: CAISFLAGVRAGDEQFF. In DNA, the CDR3 is TGTGCCATCAGTTTCCTAGCGGGAGTAAGGGCTGGCGATGAGCAGTTCTTC.

This clone was seen only a few times. V is TRBV6-1 and J is TRBJ2-1, with D perhaps TRBD2 (5 bases). CDR3 size: 15 residues. V dropped 2 bases and J dropped 8 bases, with 16 bases sitting between them. Looked up from germline, CDR1 is MNHNS and CDR2 is SASEGT. DNA of the CDR3: TGTGCCAGCAGTGAAAGGAGAGCGGCCTTTCATGAGCAGTTCTTC. Translated, it gives CASSERRAAFHEQFF.

In this sample, this clone turned up a few times. The chain employs TRBV6-5 and TRBJ2-1, with a possible D match to TRBD2 (6 bases). This CDR3 has 16 residues. CDR1 and CDR2 from the germline V gene are MNHEY and SVGAGI. Trimming shortened V by 2 bases and J by 0 bases, and 11 bases separated the two germline ends. CDR3 DNA: TGTGCCAGCAGTTACAGTGGGAGGCCCTCCTACAATGAGCAGTTCTTC. Its protein product is CASSYSGRPSYNEQFF.

This clone was seen only a few times. The chain is built from TRBV27 and TRBJ2-7, with 11 bases identical to TRBD2. Germline trimming cut 2 bases from V and 2 bases from J; bases unmatched to any gene: 5. In germline, CDR1 is MNHEY, CDR2 SMNVEV (reference sequence). This CDR3 has 16 amino acids. In DNA form, the CDR3 reads TGTGCCAGCAGTTTAGCGCTAGCGGGAGGACCCTACGAGCAGTACTTC. Translated: CASSLALAGGPYEQYF.

This clone has just a few counts. The chain employs TRBV28 and TRBJ2-7; TRBD1 might be the D (7 bases). The V end was cut by 8 bases, the J end by 0 bases, with 11 bases between. The length of the CDR3 is 13 residues. Germline V gene lookup returns CDR1 MDHEN and CDR2 SYDVKM. The CDR3 DNA reads as TGTGCCAGCGGACAGGACTACTCCTACGAGCAGTACTTC. Protein product: CASGQDYSYEQYF.

This clone was seen more than once but under ten times. The V and J genes are TRBV7-9 and TRBJ2-2, with TRBD1 matching 9 bases. The V segment lost 6 bases and the J segment 1 base; nucleotides outside the gene matches: 15. Looked up from germline, CDR1 is SEHNR and CDR2 is FQNEAQ (reference sequence). This CDR3 is built from 19 residues. The CDR3 reads CASSYKSTGGAGNTGELFF. In DNA form, the CDR3 reads TGTGCCAGCAGTTACAAGTCTACAGGGGGCGCGGGGAACACCGGGGAGCTGTTTTTT.

The V and J genes are TRBV7-2 and TRBJ2-1; D is uncertain. The CDR3 length is 13 residues. Germline V lookup: CDR1 SGHTA, CDR2 FQGNSA. V was shortened by 6 bases and J by 4 bases, with 10 bases between the two germline ends. The CDR3 DNA reads as TGTGCCAGCAGTCAATACCGGTACAATGAGCAGTTCTTC. Its translation is CASSQYRYNEQFF.

V usage is TRBV6-1 and J usage is TRBJ2-5; the D gene is possibly TRBD2 (6 bases). The CDR3 extends over 13 amino acids. Germline CDR1 MNHNS, CDR2 SASEGT. Trimming pared 10 bases from V and 6 bases from J, leaving 18 bases between. In DNA form, the CDR3 reads TGTGCCATCAAAGCTGGGGGGAAACAGACCCAGTACTTC. It encodes CAIKAGGKQTQYF.

This clone was counted between two and nine times. The genes are TRBV14 and TRBJ2-1; D is possibly TRBD1 (6 bases). The V gene's germline CDR1 is SGHDN and CDR2 FVKESK. The V gene lost 4 bases and the J gene lost 12 bases, with 16 bases spanning the gap. The CDR3 loop spans 13 amino acids. Written as DNA, the CDR3 is TGTGCCAGCAGCCTCGGGCGGGTCAGGGGGCAGTTCTTC. It is translated as CASSLGRVRGQFF.

J is TRBJ2-4 and V is TRBV7-2, with TRBD1 matching over 10 bases. The V gene end was trimmed by 5 bases and the J gene end by 0 bases; junction bases not matched to a gene: 10. The germline CDR1 and CDR2 sequences are SGHTA and FQGNSA. CDR3 size: 18 residues. The CDR3 sequence is CASSPGTGVLRAKNIQYF. The CDR3 DNA is TGTGCCAGCAGCCCCGGGACAGGGGTCCTACGAGCCAAAAACATTCAGTACTTC.

This clone has only a few counts. The chain has TRBV7-9 and TRBJ2-7, with 9 nucleotides matching TRBD2. The CDR3 spans 16 residues. V lost 1 base to trimming and J lost 4 bases; unmatched junction nucleotides: 8. CDR1 and CDR2 from the germline V gene are SEHNR and FQNEAQ (reference sequence). CDR3 sequence: CASSLGTSELSYEQYF. The DNA of the CDR3 is TGTGCCAGCAGCTTAGGGACTAGCGAACTCAGTTACGAGCAGTACTTC.

The chain links TRBV7-9 to TRBJ2-6; 12 nucleotides match TRBD1. J was trimmed by 3 bases and V by 3 bases; bases with no gene match: 9. Germline V gene data show CDR1 as SEHNR and CDR2 as FQNEAQ (reference sequence). The CDR3 loop spans 19 amino acids. CDR3 amino acids: CASSFLPGQGASGANVLTF. The CDR3 coding sequence is TGTGCCAGCAGCTTTCTCCCGGGACAGGGGGCCAGTGGGGCCAACGTCCTGACTTTC.

The rearrangement uses TRBV4-2 and TRBJ2-6; a weak D match, TRBD1 (5 bases). The CDR3 has 19 residues. V lost 1 base, J lost 0 bases, and 16 bases lay in between. Per the germline V gene, CDR1 is LGHNA and CDR2 is YNFKEQ. The CDR3 spells CASSQVQRQGRSGANVLTF. Written as DNA, the CDR3 is TGTGCCAGCAGCCAAGTCCAACGGCAGGGTCGCTCTGGGGCCAACGTCCTGACTTTC.

This clone was counted between two and nine times. CDR3 protein: CASSHPPGGTYGYTF. The DNA for the CDR3 is TGCGCCAGCAGTCACCCTCCGGGGGGCACCTATGGCTACACCTTC. The rearrangement joins TRBV23-1 to TRBJ1-2; TRBD1 is a possible D gene (6 bases). TRBV23-1 is identified as an open reading frame with a role that is uncertain. V lost 3 bases to trimming and J lost 4 bases, with 15 bases between them. This CDR3 is built from 15 residues.

The chain carries TRBV7-8 and TRBJ1-1; tentative D call: TRBD1 (5 bases). This CDR3 is 14 amino acids long. Germline V gives CDR1 SGHVS, CDR2 FQNEAQ. With 6 bases removed from V and 4 bases from J, the gap between germline ends came to 15 bases. The CDR3 loop is CASRNPTRGTEAFF. The CDR3 DNA reads TGTGCCAGCAGGAACCCCACAAGGGGCACTGAAGCTTTCTTT. The variable domain in full, with the rest retrieved from reference TRBV7-8 and TRBJ1-1, is GAGVSQSPRYKVAKRGQDVALRCDPISGHVSLFWYQQALGQGPEFLTYFQNEAQLDKSGLPSDRFFAERPEGSVSTLKIQRTQQEDSAVYLCASRNPTRGTEAFFGQGTRLTVV.

This chain uses TRBV5-4 with TRBJ1-1, with TRBD1 matching 9 bases. The V gene end was trimmed by 0 bases and the J gene end by 4 bases; junction bases not matched to a gene: 4. Germline CDR1 reads SGHNT; CDR2 reads YYREEE (reference sequence). The CDR3 has 15 residues. CDR3 amino acids: CASSLAGTGSTEAFF. The CDR3 coding sequence is TGTGCCAGCAGCTTGGCCGGGACAGGGAGCACTGAAGCTTTCTTT.

The chain links TRBV4-3 to TRBJ2-6; tentatively, D is TRBD1 (6 bases). This CDR3 is 15 amino acids long. The germline V gene has CDR1 LGHNA and CDR2 YSLEER. V lost 5 bases and J 4 bases, leaving 12 bases between the germline ends. The CDR3 region is CASSGAGTGANVLTF. CDR3 nucleotide sequence: TGCGCCAGCAGCGGAGCAGGGACAGGGGCCAACGTCCTGACTTTC.

This clone has only a few counts. The chain recombines TRBV19 with TRBJ2-1, with unresolved D. V lost 6 bases to trimming and J lost 6 bases, with 9 bases between them. This CDR3 comprises 12 residues. Germline loops: CDR1 LNHDA, CDR2 SQIVND (reference sequence). This chain's CDR3 is CASRSSSNEQFF. The CDR3 nucleotides are TGTGCCAGTAGATCCTCTTCCAATGAGCAGTTCTTC. The whole variable domain, filled in from reference TRBV19 and TRBJ2-1, reads DGGITQSPKYLFRKEGQNVTLSCEQNLNHDAMYWYRQDPGQGLRLIYYSQIVNDFQKGDIAEGYSVSREKKESFPLTVTSAQKNPTAFYLCASRSSSNEQFFGPGTRLTVL.